This TCR beta chain stems from a study of cytomegalovirus exposure and HLA in healthy donors. General study results and limits: Cytomegalovirus status was reportedly diagnosed by the classifier with high sensitivity and specificity. The number of N-insertions in an Asian-associated ancestry cluster was reportedly below the 666-donor mean in a later analysis. Presence/absence analyses supposed approximately even sequencing depth among donors.

Each of the donors was a healthy bone marrow donor. The study ran its PCR with 60 Vbeta and 13 Jbeta primers. Sequencing was performed with immunoSEQ multiplex PCR; in TCRdb, only in-frame clones are kept and a portion is missing. The data contain roughly 140,000 clones, 60% to 80% of them singletons. This CDR3 contains 14 residues. The ends were cut back, 0 bases at V and 3 bases at J, with 9 bases in the middle. Germline V gives CDR1 SGHAT, CDR2 FQNNGV. Comments on this clone: Its specificity is not known.

The chain joins TRBV11-2 to TRBJ2-7; possibly TRBD2 for D (6 bases). The sequencing input was PBMCs. The clonotype originates from a male donor in good health and CMV-seronegative. CDR3 residues: CASSLDRGGYEQYF. CDR3 nucleotides: TGTGCCAGCAGCTTAGATCGGGGAGGCTACGAGCAGTACTTC.